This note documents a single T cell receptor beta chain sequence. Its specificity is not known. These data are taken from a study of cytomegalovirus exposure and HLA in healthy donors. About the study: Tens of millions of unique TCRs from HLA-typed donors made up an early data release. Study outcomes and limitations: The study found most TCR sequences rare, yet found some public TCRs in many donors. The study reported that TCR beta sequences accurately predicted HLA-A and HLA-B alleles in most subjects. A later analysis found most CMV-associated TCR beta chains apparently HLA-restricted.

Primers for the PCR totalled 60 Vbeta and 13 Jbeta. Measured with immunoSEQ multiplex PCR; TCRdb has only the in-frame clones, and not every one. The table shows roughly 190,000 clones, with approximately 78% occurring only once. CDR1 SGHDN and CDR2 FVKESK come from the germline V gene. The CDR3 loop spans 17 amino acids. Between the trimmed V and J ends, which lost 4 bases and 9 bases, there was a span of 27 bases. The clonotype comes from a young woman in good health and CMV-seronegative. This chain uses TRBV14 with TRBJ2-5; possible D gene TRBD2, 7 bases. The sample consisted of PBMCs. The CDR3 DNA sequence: TGTGCCAGCAGCCCTACTTATTGCCGGGGGGCTGATTGTTCCCAGTACTTC. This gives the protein CASSPTYCRGADCSQYF.